This T cell receptor beta chain was recovered during a study of blood T cell repertoires in COVID-19. Study information: T cells, B-cell-depleted T cells, or PBMCs supplied cDNA or gDNA.

This clone has just one count. The germline V gene encodes CDR1 WSHSY and CDR2 SAAADI. The junction had 8 bases not matched to a gene; V was cut back by 3 bases and J by 5 bases. The CDR3 has 16 amino acids. In the authors' workflow: Amplified reference gene primers provided the basis for estimating nucleated cell counts. Assay used: immunoSEQ multiplex PCR; TCRdb lists only in-frame clones, some missing. D and trimming were read from the DNA, whereas the V and J calls and clone size are those reported in that table. The sample records hundreds of thousands of clones, more than 70% being singletons. The chain links TRBV10-2 to TRBJ2-1; 9 positions match TRBD2. The sample comprised peripheral blood. This TCR was sampled from a woman in her fifties or sixties with COVID-19, enrolled during active disease. The CDR3 sequence is CASSELAGASNNEQFF. The CDR3, as DNA: TGCGCCAGCAGTGAATTAGCGGGGGCCTCAAACAATGAGCAGTTCTTC.